The clone carrying this T cell receptor (beta chain) was picked up one time. Assay used: immunoSEQ multiplex PCR; TCRdb lists only in-frame clones, some missing. Of around 40,000 clones in the sample, roughly nine tenths are singletons; the top ten hold under 0.9%. The data belong to a study of T cell changes during pregnancy in multiple sclerosis. Trimming took off 1 base at V and 4 bases at J, with 13 bases between the two ends. This CDR3 contains 15 residues. Germline CDR1 reads MNHNS; CDR2 reads SASEGT. The genes are TRBV6-1 and TRBJ1-1, with D perhaps TRBD1 (5 bases). The clonotype was recovered from a female donor with multiple sclerosis, enrolled in a pregnancy study. The specimen comprised CD4+ T cells from peripheral blood mononuclear cells, sampled in the third trimester of pregnancy. CDR3 nucleotide sequence: TGTGCCAGCAGTGAAGTGTACGGAGGGGCCACTGAAGCTTTCTTT. Protein product: CASSEVYGGATEAFF.